The present TCR beta chain was sequenced within a study of shared clonotypes between healthy human individuals. Whole-study context: Samples came from a couple of female and a few male donors aged 18 to 49. Findings of the study overall: Sequencing depth was a factor that was expected to affect clonotype sharing among donors. Compared with clonotypes that all four donors shared, non-shared clonotypes had lower generation probabilities.

Generated by immunoSEQ multiplex PCR, the TCRdb table keeps only in-frame clones and is missing some. The sample consists of 550,000 to 700,000 clones, around 73% of them appearing once. About this clone itself: Its target is not known.

Trimming took 3 bases from V and 8 from J; bases not matched to a gene: 4. This CDR3 is built from 13 residues. In germline, CDR1 is GTSNPN, CDR2 SVGIG (reference sequence). The chain joins TRBV30 to TRBJ2-1, with 10 bases aligning to TRBD2. The receptor's source is a woman aged 25 to 45 in good health. The specimen was memory CD4+ T cells sorted from blood. Subset noted: CD45RA-negative fraction. The CDR3 region has the DNA TGTGCCTGGAGGCTAGCGGGAGTTCATGAGCAGTTCTTC. Its translation: CAWRLAGVHEQFF.